This note documents a single T cell receptor beta chain sequence. Its specific antigen is unknown. No per-base quality is available; no much larger clone lies one base away. The sample comes from a study of cytomegalovirus exposure and HLA in healthy donors (dated by TCRdb to the late 2010s). For the wider study: An earlier analysis of more than 550 of the donors reported about 280 Gb of sequence data and 117 million unique TCR beta sequences obtained from around 190 million T cells. Among around 400 genotyped donors of the cohort, an average of roughly 230,000 unique TCR beta nucleotide sequences was sequenced per donor, of which 15% to 20% were non-productive. Approximately 300 gigabases of sequencing data and roughly 80 million unique TCR sequences made up an early release that covered 500 to 700 HLA-typed donors. The study was designed to test whether signatures of past pathogen exposure could be identified by cataloging public T cell receptors. In addition to the first cohort of 666 subjects, a separate validation cohort of over 90 different subjects was used. HLA typing included class I and class II loci at four-digit resolution. Because of strong linkage in the cohort, 5 or 6 DR-DQ haplotypes were treated as single units for association and clustering. Donor age, sex, ethnicity and CMV serostatus were compiled together with the repertoire data. Among the roughly 390 genotyped donors, around 81% belonged to the genetic ancestry cluster associated with self-reported Caucasian donors. A later analysis re-analyzed previously published TCR beta repertoires from 500 to 700 donors and added high-resolution HLA genotyping to study TCR occurrence patterns. A later genetic analysis took genome-wide SNP genotypes for 398 of the 666 donors and used that subset as a discovery cohort. Every discovery cohort repertoire had been produced on one sequencing platform. The T cell repertoires of 666 subjects were profiled by immunosequencing and related to cytomegalovirus serostatus. Rather than using new phenotypic data, the later analysis identified candidate immune exposures from TCR beta sequences and from how often those sequences occurred across donors. To predict cytomegalovirus infection status, the study brought together high-throughput TCR immunosequencing, statistical association of individual TCRs with disease status, and machine learning. Typing coverage varied by locus: about 620-640 donors for A, B, C, DRB1 and DQB1; some 520 for DQA1; some 610 for DPA1; 400 to 480 for DPB1. In an earlier analysis of more than 550 of the donors, high-throughput TCR beta sequencing was used to judge whether each TCR beta V gene segment behaved as functional or pseudogenic.

The cohort comprised under 700 healthy bone marrow donors. At the time of sampling, every cohort member was nominally healthy, though immune exposures that went unrecorded were likely present. The donor was CMV seropositive and was included in the group of 250 to 350 seropositive cohort members. A peripheral blood sample was collected from each donor, and TCR beta sequencing was performed on peripheral blood mononuclear cells. Genomic DNA was extracted from the blood cell samples with the Qiagen DNeasy Blood Extraction Kit. The library was prepared using the immunoSEQ multiplex PCR assay. A mixture of 60 forward primers for TCR Vbeta segments and 13 reverse primers for TCR Jbeta segments was used in the multiplex PCR. The CDR3 region of rearranged TCR beta genes was amplified from genomic DNA with a multiplex PCR assay. On the Illumina HiSeq System, the amplified TCR beta libraries were sequenced as 87-base-pair reads. Regarding the original processing steps: In a later analysis, tens of millions of unique TCR beta chains were counted across the 666 repertoires, and roughly 10 million of these chains were shared by at least two donors. To remove PCR and sequencing errors, raw reads were error-corrected and collapsed into unique sequences using a nearest-neighbor algorithm that merged closely related sequences. CDR3 sequences were aligned to IMGT reference sequences to assign V, D and J gene segments. Each retained sequence needed at least a six-nucleotide match to both a V gene segment and a J gene segment. A rearrangement counted as productive if the CDR3 had no stop codons and remained in frame with V and J, and every other rearrangement counted as non-productive. Following IMGT convention, CDR3 was defined as the stretch from the second conserved V-encoded cysteine up to the conserved J-encoded phenylalanine. Sequences without an unambiguous match to a single V gene segment were excluded from the earlier analysis of approximately 560 of the donors. In an earlier analysis of several hundred of the donors, V segments were called functional above 56.7% productive rearrangements and were called segregating when the between-donor standard deviation exceeded 5%. A statistical classification framework was developed to diagnose cytomegalovirus status using the catalog of TCR beta chain sequences. V and J gene assignment, in a later analysis, came from comparing TCR nucleotide sequences with IMGT/GENE-DB human TR gene sequences. The TCRdist pipeline was used in a later analysis to assign CDR3 sequences and most-parsimonious VDJ recombination scenarios. In a later analysis, each TCR beta chain was defined by its CDR3 amino acid sequence together with its V-gene family, and reads without a unique V-gene family were excluded. A later analysis removed 592 highly shared, low-generation-probability nucleotide sequences to deal with suspected cross-contamination and a sequencing artifact. In a later analysis, a clonal expansion index for each public chain was calculated from normalized within-repertoire ranks of inferred template counts. Generation probabilities in a later analysis came from a VDJ recombination model fitted to out-of-frame rearrangements, and those results were checked against IGoR. In a later analysis, hypergeometric tests were used to score TCR-TCR, TCR-HLA and TCR-CMV co-occurrence, with a repertoire-size bias correction applied to TCR pairs. To estimate false discovery rates, a later analysis permuted the HLA or CMV assignments 20 times. In a later analysis, co-occurring TCRs were grouped using DBSCAN, and TCRdist sequence similarity was added for clustering within HLA-allele-positive subsets. Repertoires with fewer than 30,000 or more than 120,000 public chains were left out of co-occurrence clustering, as were five repertoires with anomalous nucleotide sharing. TCRdb retrieved this table from immuneACCESS and kept in-frame rearrangements only. Not all clones are present; in checked studies, unresolved V genes account for under half, and no reason is known for the remainder. The V and J calls and the clone size are those of that table, but D and trimming were determined from the DNA. Here the sample has approximately 110,000 clones; 74% occur a single time. The ten most abundant clones make up 3.5% to 5% of the sample.

The paper as a whole reports these results and caveats: It was suggested by the authors that the approach could potentially be generalized to other disease states and immunological phenotypes. Across donors, most TCR sequences were observed very rarely, whereas some public TCRs were present in many individuals. Correlated functional status among segregating V segments might be attributable to linkage disequilibrium, but an unknown experimental factor could not be ruled out. A later analysis found that most CMV-associated TCR beta chains appeared HLA-restricted, with HLA associations seemingly driven largely by CMV exposure. Some IMGT-functional V segments, including TRBV6-2 and TRBV6-3, could not be told apart with the 87-base-pair reads, so those segments were excluded. Sequencing depth was assumed to be roughly uniform across donors in the presence/absence analyses, though that assumption may not hold. For the cohort, immune exposure information was limited to CMV serostatus. A later analysis reported that several top co-occurrence clusters appeared linked to parvovirus B19, influenza, CMV and Epstein-Barr virus. A later analysis associated about 17,000 TCR beta sequences with specific HLA alleles at a false discovery rate of 0.05. In vitro tests confirmed that a few of the cytomegalovirus-associated TCR beta chains recognize cytomegalovirus antigens. In this cohort, only TCR beta chains were sequenced, and detectable features were limited by the absence of alpha or paired-chain data. In a later genetic analysis, fewer N-insertions in productive TCRs were reported among donors in an Asian-associated ancestry cluster than the approximately 670-donor mean. V-gene and J-gene trimming of TCR beta chains was associated with a missense DCLRE1C variant in a later genetic analysis, and the association was replicated in an independent cohort. A group of highly shared sequence variants was considered likely to be a technical artifact of the sequencing pipeline. The classifier was reported to diagnose cytomegalovirus status with high specificity and sensitivity in both the original and validation cohorts. Because HLA typing was unavailable for some donors at each locus, only the typed subset was used in association tests. A further reported finding was that TCR beta sequences accurately predicted the HLA-A and HLA-B alleles for most subjects in the first cohort. In a later analysis, TCR association rates were found to vary across HLA loci, with the most associated TCRs seen for DRB1 alleles and the fewest for HLA-C alleles. The study gave a list of about 170 TCR beta chains associated with cytomegalovirus. Because counts were too low, about 18 rarely observed V segments, including chromosome 9 orphons, were excluded from the earlier analysis of several hundred of the donors. An earlier analysis of some 590 of the donors showed that most TCR beta V segments appeared in productive rearrangements either about 90% or about 30% of the time, which broadly matched IMGT annotations. Strong co-occurrence of HLA alleles, especially DR and DQ, made assigning TCR associations to individual alleles difficult. In a later analysis, HLA-associated TCR beta chains showed more clonal expansion and lower generation probabilities than non-associated chains that were equally common.

V is pared back by 6 bases and J by 0 bases, with 11 bases lying between the germline termini. In the germline V gene, CDR1 corresponds to KGHSH and CDR2 to LQKENI. The CDR3 has 14 amino acids, counting the end cysteine and phenylalanine. Only CDR3 DNA is held: 42 bases, read in frame from base 1. The sequence links TRBV18 to TRBJ1-1; confidence is insufficient to name the D gene. This clonotype was obtained from a woman between 50 and 59 years old in good health and CMV-seropositive. What was sequenced was PBMCs. The DNA is as follows: TGTGCCAGCTCTCCGCCTAATTTGAACACTGAAGCTTTCTTT. Its amino acids are CASSPPNLNTEAFF.